Below, 20 T cell receptor beta chains from the same sample are listed, as sequenced in a study of T-cell memory formation after mild COVID-19. TCRdb recomputed calls from the 5' RACE reads with MiXCR, one row per CDR3 protein. This table has about 190,000 distinct CDR3 sequences, around 17% appearing once. Material for sequencing was PBMCs or a T cell subset sorted from them (not recorded which). All receptors come from an adult woman who had mild COVID-19 (a few samples of this study predate the infection). Cell type and time point are not known.

CDR3 sequence: CASNKQGAIETQYF. DNA for the CDR3: TGTGCCAGCAATAAACAGGGGGCTATAGAGACCCAGTACTTC. The chain is built from TRBV5-6 and TRBJ2-5; 9 bases match TRBD1. This CDR3 region has 14 residues. V lost 6 bases and J lost 4; bases outside the gene matches: 7. Germline lookup yields CDR1 SGHDT and CDR2 YYEEEE.

A few counts support this clonotype. The gene calls are TRBV11-2 and TRBJ1-1, with D hard to call. The CDR3 is 13 residues long. The V gene lost 3 bases and the J gene lost 3 bases, with 8 bases spanning the gap. Germline V CDR1 and CDR2: SGHAT, FQNNGV. In nucleotides, the CDR3 is TGTGCCAGCAGCTTCAACGGGGACACTGAAGCTTTCTTT. Its translation is CASSFNGDTEAFF.

In its sample, this clonotype was seen a few times. J is TRBJ2-1 and V is TRBV24-1; D gene unclear. The CDR3 consists of 15 residues. CDR1 is KGHDR, CDR2 SFDVKD, per germline. V was shortened by 5 bases and J by 1 base, with 11 bases between the two germline ends. As DNA, the CDR3 is TGTGCCACCAGTGTGAGAGGAGATTCCTACAATGAGCAGTTCTTC. Protein sequence: CATSVRGDSYNEQFF.

This clonotype was recorded a few times. V is TRBV12-3 or TRBV12-4 and J is TRBJ1-4; TRBD1 matches at 9 bases. CDR3 length equals 13 residues. Unmatched junction bases numbered 8, after V lost 7 bases and J lost 11 bases. The CDR3 bases are TGTGCCAGCACTCTAGGGACAGGGAGGAAACTGTTTTTT. Residues: CASTLGTGRKLFF.

Regarding this clonotype: Relative to the germline gene, one junction end is altered; a read error may explain this. The J gene is TRBJ1-2, the V gene TRBV30, with D perhaps TRBD1 (6 bases). The germline CDR1 and CDR2 sequences are GTSNPN and SVGIG (reference sequence). This CDR3 comprises 9 residues. CDR3 DNA sequence: TGTGCCGCCTCTCGGGGGCCAGTTTTC. Amino acid sequence: CAASRGPVF.

This sequence joins TRBV7-6 and TRBJ2-1; 10 nucleotides match TRBD2. This CDR3 spans 17 amino acids. Germline V gene data show CDR1 as SGHVS and CDR2 as FNYEAQ. Losses at the gene ends were 1 base for V and 7 bases for J; bases not matched to a gene: 10. CDR3 in amino acids: CASSLGELAGGVNEQFF. The CDR3 DNA reads as TGTGCCAGCAGCTTAGGGGAATTAGCGGGGGGAGTAAATGAGCAGTTCTTC. The whole variable domain, filled in from reference TRBV7-6 and TRBJ2-1, reads GAGVSQSPRYKVTKRGQDVALRCDPISGHVSLYWYRQALGQGPEFLTYFNYEAQQDKSGLPNDRFSAERPEGSISTLTIQRTEQRDSAMYRCASSLGELAGGVNEQFFGPGTRLTVL.

The chain is built from TRBV6-2 or TRBV6-3 and TRBJ1-2; possibly TRBD1 for D (5 bases). Between the trimmed V and J ends, which lost 6 bases and 3 bases, there was a span of 8 bases. The CDR3 extends over 12 amino acids. Germline assignment: CDR1 MNHEY and CDR2 SVGEGT. In nucleotides, the CDR3 is TGTGCCAGCAGGGGGCTGGACTATGGCTACACCTTC. Protein: CASRGLDYGYTF.

This chain uses TRBV6-1 with TRBJ1-2; TRBD1 is a possible D gene (5 bases). This CDR3 spans 17 amino acids. V lost 3 bases and J lost 4, with 21 bases in between. Germline CDR1 reads MNHNS; CDR2 reads SASEGT. CDR3: CASSERRDSRGSYGYTF. The CDR3 nucleotides read TGTGCCAGCAGTGAGCGCCGGGACTCCCGGGGGAGCTATGGCTACACCTTC.

This clonotype has only a few counts. The rearrangement links TRBV12-3 or TRBV12-4 to TRBJ2-1; no definite D call. Trimming took off 3 bases at V and 6 bases at J, with 12 bases between the two ends. The CDR3 has 14 amino acids. CDR3 amino acids: CASSLRTKGNEQFF. CDR3 sequence (DNA): TGTGCCAGCAGTTTGAGGACCAAAGGCAATGAGCAGTTCTTC.

This clonotype was recorded at least ten times. This rearrangement joins TRBV10-3 to TRBJ2-1; D gene ambiguous. Germline CDR1 and CDR2: ENHRY and SYGVKD. The CDR3 contains 14 residues. The V gene lost 0 bases and the J gene lost 6 bases, with 9 bases spanning the gap. The CDR3, as DNA: TGTGCCATCAGTGAGTCGAAAACCTTCAATGAGCAGTTCTTC. Its protein product is CAISESKTFNEQFF.

This clonotype turned up a few times. The chain joins TRBV29-1 to TRBJ2-3, with D possibly being TRBD2 (6 bases). Germline-derived CDR1 and CDR2 are SQVTM and ANQGSEA. Trimming left V 5 bases short and J 2 bases short, with 11 bases between. This CDR3 is built from 13 residues. This CDR3 is CSVRDSPTDTQYF. In DNA form, the CDR3 reads TGCAGCGTTCGGGACTCTCCCACAGATACGCAGTATTTT.

The gene calls are TRBV20-1 and TRBJ1-2, with D maybe TRBD1 (5 bases). Germline loops: CDR1 DFQATT, CDR2 SNEGSKA (reference sequence). V was trimmed by 6 bases and J by 7 bases, leaving 18 bases between them. The CDR3 is 13 amino acids. The CDR3 reads CSALTGGRGGYTF. The CDR3 nucleotides read TGCAGTGCCCTAACAGGTGGGAGAGGTGGCTACACCTTC.

This clonotype was seen a handful of times. The chain employs TRBV5-1 and TRBJ2-1; 10 nucleotides align to TRBD2. The CDR3 runs to 16 residues. V gave up 1 base and J gave up 7 bases; unmatched junction bases: 8. Germline-derived CDR1 and CDR2 are SGHRS and YFSETQ. Here the CDR3 reads CASSLISGGPQNEQFF. CDR3 DNA sequence: TGCGCCAGCAGCTTGATTAGCGGGGGGCCCCAGAATGAGCAGTTCTTC.

The J gene is TRBJ2-3, the V gene TRBV11-2; D is unresolved. The CDR3 spans 14 residues. Germline values: CDR1 SGHAT, CDR2 FQNNGV. Trimming took off 0 bases at V and 6 bases at J, with 10 bases between the two ends. For the CDR3, the DNA is TGTGCCAGCAGCTTAGATTCTAGAGTCGATACGCAGTATTTT. Translation: CASSLDSRVDTQYF.

This clonotype was detected a few times. The rearrangement uses TRBV5-5 and TRBJ1-1, with D perhaps TRBD1 (5 bases). V was clipped by 3 bases and J by 2 bases, with 14 bases between them. This CDR3 contains 15 residues. The germline gives CDR1 SGHKS, CDR2 YYEKEE (reference sequence). In DNA form, the CDR3 reads TGTGCCAGCAGCTACGCGGGACGGCCAAACACTGAAGCTTTCTTT. As protein: CASSYAGRPNTEAFF.

This clonotype was observed once. The chain links TRBV6-1 to TRBJ1-5; D may be TRBD1 (5 bases). V was shortened by 3 bases and J by 5 bases, with 14 bases between the two germline ends. CDR1 is MNHNS, CDR2 SASEGT, per germline. The CDR3 runs 15 residues. The DNA of the CDR3 is TGTGCCAGCAGTGAGGGGGGGATGCGATATCAGCCCCAGCATTTT. Amino acid sequence: CASSEGGMRYQPQHF.

This clonotype was counted at least ten times. The chain uses TRBV29-1 and TRBJ1-1; D unclear. The CDR3 spans 16 residues. V shed 6 bases and J shed 3 bases, with 23 bases lying between them. Germline CDR1 and CDR2: SQVTM and ANQGSEA. The CDR3 here is CSVLYNSAKSDTEAFF. CDR3 DNA sequence: TGCAGCGTCCTCTACAATTCGGCCAAAAGCGACACTGAAGCTTTCTTT.

This chain links TRBV7-6 with TRBJ2-5; 12 bases match TRBD1. Germline CDR1 SGHVS, CDR2 FNYEAQ. With 4 bases clipped from V and 5 bases from J, the junction kept 5 bases outside the gene matches. CDR3 length: 15 residues. Here the CDR3 DNA reads TGTGCCAGCAGCTGGGGGACAGGGGGCCTGGAGACCCAGTACTTC. This gives the protein CASSWGTGGLETQYF.

There are a few counts of this clonotype. The chain couples TRBV11-3 to TRBJ2-7; TRBD2 matches at 7 bases. The germline CDR1 and CDR2 sequences are SGHNT and YENEEA. Unmatched junction bases numbered 18, after V lost 4 bases and J lost 9 bases. The CDR3 length is 16 residues. The CDR3 spells CASSSPLFVGGPTQYF. As DNA, the CDR3 is TGTGCCAGCAGCTCCCCCCTCTTTGTGGGAGGGCCGACGCAGTACTTC.

There are a few counts of this clonotype. The V and J genes are TRBV4-1 and TRBJ2-1; D is undetermined. The CDR3 spans 13 residues. CDR1 is MGHRA and CDR2 is YSYEKL in the germline V gene. Trimming left V 4 bases short and J 7 bases short, with 11 bases between. The CDR3 DNA sequence: TGCGCCAGCAGCCGAGTCCCACGTAATGAGCAGTTCTTC. This gives the protein CASSRVPRNEQFF.